This entry concerns a single TCR beta chain. The sample comes from a study of type 1 regulatory T cells. Across the whole study: An in vitro protocol generated T-allo10, a Tr1-enriched, alloantigen-specific CD4 T cell product.

TCRdb independently ran MiXCR on the reads; one entry per CDR3 protein. The table lists approximately 100,000 distinct CDR3 sequences, roughly 31% of them singletons. Germline V gene data show CDR1 as DFQATT and CDR2 as SNEGSKA (reference sequence). Trimming left V 6 bases short and J 1 base short, with 19 bases between. CDR3 size: 16 residues. The genes are TRBV20-1 and TRBJ1-5; D is possibly TRBD1 (5 bases). This TCR derives from a human donor in good health. Sequencing was carried out using CD4+ T cells, either the whole sample or a sorted fraction (not recorded which). CDR3 in amino acids: CSAADSLGGSNQPQHF. In DNA form, the CDR3 reads TGCAGTGCCGCTGACAGCCTCGGAGGGAGCAATCAGCCCCAGCATTTT.